One sample yielded the 31 T cell receptor beta chains listed below, sequenced in a study of human T cells and chemical hapten exposure. The time point: pre-sensitization, week 0. Treatment in this sample: therapeutic diphenylcyclopropenone sensitization with weekly scalp DPC. In TCRdb, the RACE reads were re-called with MiXCR into one record per CDR3 protein. Of more than 300,000 distinct CDR3 sequences listed, 5.5% were seen once; the top ten hold about 8.2%. Material: whole blood, obtained in connection with sensitization to the hapten diphenylcyclopropenone (DPC). These receptors were collected from a woman aged 18-29 years with alopecia areata. Some clones in this sample may be carry-over from other donors' samples.

This clonotype was seen many times. This rearrangement joins TRBV29-1 to TRBJ2-3; 7 bases are a match to TRBD1. V was pared by 5 bases and J by 3 bases, with 11 bases of the junction left unmatched. The CDR3 totals 15 residues. Germline lookup yields CDR1 SQVTM and CDR2 ANQGSEA. DNA of the CDR3: TGCAGCGTTTCTCCGACAGGGTCAGTAACAGATACGCAGTATTTT. It codes for CSVSPTGSVTDTQYF.

This clonotype was found many times. The rearrangement uses TRBV20-1 and TRBJ2-1, with TRBD1 matching 10 bases. The length of the CDR3 is 15 residues. Germline CDR1 and CDR2: DFQATT and SNEGSKA (reference sequence). V was clipped by 1 base and J by 7 bases; unmatched bases: 7. Here the CDR3 reads CSARVRQGARNEQFF. The CDR3 coding sequence is TGCAGTGCTAGAGTTCGACAGGGGGCGCGGAATGAGCAGTTCTTC.

V and J are TRBV9 and TRBJ1-6; tentatively, D is TRBD1 (5 bases). CDR3 length: 16 amino acids. The germline CDR1 and CDR2 sequences are SGDLS and YYNGEE. The germline V and J ends were trimmed by 2 bases and 6 bases, with 15 bases remaining between them. The CDR3 loop reads CASSVGGDHGNSPLHF. The CDR3 DNA sequence: TGTGCCAGCAGCGTCGGCGGGGACCACGGTAATTCACCCCTCCACTTT.

This clonotype was seen at least ten times. This chain uses TRBV2 with TRBJ2-7; the match to TRBD2 covers 10 bases. This CDR3 comprises 17 residues. The V gene's germline CDR1 is SNHLY and CDR2 FYNNEI. V trimming: 6 bases; J trimming: 0 bases; junction bases outside the gene matches: 11. CDR3 nucleotides: TGTGCCAGCAGGCTTCAGCCTAGCGGGGGTACCTCCTACGAGCAGTACTTC. Amino acid sequence: CASRLQPSGGTSYEQYF.

This clonotype was seen a handful of times. The rearrangement joins TRBV5-1 to TRBJ1-6; D remains ambiguous. The V gene lost 6 bases and the J gene lost 0 bases, with 16 bases spanning the gap. The CDR3 runs 17 residues. Germline V CDR1 and CDR2: SGHRS, YFSETQ. This CDR3 is CASKPLAGNSYNSPLHF. The CDR3 DNA follows: TGCGCCAGCAAACCCCTTGCAGGAAACTCCTATAATTCACCCCTCCACTTT.

The chain uses TRBV7-2 and TRBJ2-5, with D uncertain. Germline CDR1 reads SGHTA; CDR2 reads FQGNSA. This CDR3 has 11 amino acids. V was shortened by 7 bases and J by 7 bases, with 10 bases between the two germline ends. CDR3 DNA sequence: TGTGCCAGCACCCTCAGAGGGACCCAGTACTTC. Translated: CASTLRGTQYF.

The chain carries TRBV28 and TRBJ2-3, with D perhaps TRBD1 (6 bases). V was clipped by 10 bases and J by 1 base, with 15 bases between them. The CDR3 is 14 amino acids. The germline V gene encodes CDR1 MDHEN and CDR2 SYDVKM. CDR3 amino acids: CATLPGHRTDTQYF. The CDR3 DNA is TGTGCCACCCTTCCGGGACACCGCACAGATACGCAGTATTTT.

The V gene is TRBV15, the J gene TRBJ1-6, with D unresolved. This CDR3 contains 20 residues. Germline V gene sequence: CDR1 LNHNV, CDR2 YYDKDF (reference sequence). Trimming cost V 6 bases and J 14 bases, with 38 bases left between them. The CDR3 DNA reads as TGTGCCACCAGGGAAGAGGAGGGCTCTTTTCCACCTTATTCAATAGGATCCCTCCACTTT. This encodes CATREEEGSFPPYSIGSLHF.

The chain couples TRBV5-1 to TRBJ2-5, with D perhaps matching TRBD2 (6 bases). The germline CDR1 and CDR2 sequences are SGHRS and YFSETQ. The CDR3 totals 14 residues. V lost 0 bases, J lost 2 bases, and 8 bases lay in between. In DNA, the CDR3 is TGCGCCAGCAGCTTGGACCGGGAGCAAGAGACCCAGTACTTC. The encoded protein is CASSLDREQETQYF.

This clonotype was detected many times. V is TRBV29-1 and J is TRBJ2-5; weak D call: TRBD1 (6 bases). Per the germline V gene, CDR1 is SQVTM and CDR2 is ANQGSEA. V was cut by 1 base and J by 0 bases, with 9 bases left in between. This CDR3 comprises 14 residues. The CDR3 loop reads CSVEGAGDQETQYF. CDR3 nucleotides: TGCAGCGTTGAAGGAGCAGGGGACCAAGAGACCCAGTACTTC.

In its sample, this clonotype was seen many times. The genes are TRBV25-1 and TRBJ1-5; D gene uncertain. Trimming shortened V by 1 base and J by 5 bases, and 12 bases separated the two germline ends. From germline, CDR1 is MGHDK and CDR2 SYGVNS. This CDR3 spans 15 amino acids. CDR3 nucleotides: TGTGCCAGCAGTGAATCGGGGTCCGACTATCAGCCCCAGCATTTT. Translation gives CASSESGSDYQPQHF.

V is TRBV10-3 and J is TRBJ2-1, with D possibly being TRBD1 (6 bases). The ends were cut back, 5 bases at V and 5 bases at J, with 10 bases in the middle. Germline values: CDR1 ENHRY, CDR2 SYGVKD. The CDR3 contains 13 residues. The CDR3 is CAISYDRNNEQFF. As DNA, the CDR3 is TGTGCCATCAGTTATGACAGGAACAATGAGCAGTTCTTC.

This clonotype was seen a handful of times. The V and J genes are TRBV3-1 and TRBJ2-3, with D hard to call. This CDR3 contains 13 residues. Germline V gene data show CDR1 as LGHDT and CDR2 as YNNKEL (reference sequence). V was trimmed by 0 bases and J by 12 bases, leaving 13 bases between them. Here the CDR3 reads CASSQEISTPQYF. CDR3 bases: TGTGCCAGCAGCCAAGAGATTTCGACCCCCCAGTATTTT.

The J gene is TRBJ2-3, the V gene TRBV12-3 or TRBV12-4; 11 nucleotides agree with TRBD2. The junction had 17 bases not matched to a gene; V was cut back by 6 bases and J by 0 bases. The CDR3 is 20 amino acids. The chain's CDR3 is CASRGIAQTIAGGSTDTQYF. Here the CDR3 DNA reads TGTGCCAGCAGGGGTATTGCCCAAACCATAGCGGGGGGGAGCACAGATACGCAGTATTTT.

This clonotype was detected many times. The chain employs TRBV29-1 and TRBJ2-7, with TRBD2 as a possible D gene (5 bases). Deletions cut 4 bases from V and 0 bases from J, with 13 bases between. The CDR3 is 14 residues long. From germline, CDR1 is SQVTM and CDR2 ANQGSEA. This CDR3 reads CSVVQLEPSYEQYF. The CDR3 coding sequence is TGCAGCGTTGTGCAACTAGAACCCTCCTACGAGCAGTACTTC.

This clonotype was detected many times. The gene calls are TRBV29-1 and TRBJ1-1; D gene ambiguous. Trimming left V 5 bases short and J 1 base short, with 8 bases between. The CDR3 is 12 residues long. Germline V gives CDR1 SQVTM, CDR2 ANQGSEA. As DNA, the CDR3 is TGCAGCGTTATGTGGGGGAACACTGAAGCTTTCTTT. This codes for CSVMWGNTEAFF.

This clonotype came up many times. This chain links TRBV7-9 with TRBJ1-4, with 7 nucleotides matching TRBD1. J gave up 4 bases and V 4 bases, and 6 bases lay outside the gene matches. Germline V CDR1 and CDR2: SEHNR, FQNEAQ (reference sequence). The CDR3 runs to 15 residues. CDR3 in DNA: TGTGCCAGCAGCTATGGACGGGACAGTAATGAAAAACTGTTTTTT. Amino acid sequence: CASSYGRDSNEKLFF.

This clonotype came up many times. The chain joins TRBV29-1 to TRBJ2-1, with D tentatively TRBD2 (5 bases). The CDR3 is 10 amino acids. The V and J ends lost 4 bases and 15 bases respectively, with 13 bases between them. Germline CDR1 is SQVTM and CDR2 is ANQGSEA. CDR3 sequence: CSVVSGEWFF. The DNA for the CDR3 is TGCAGCGTTGTCTCCGGGGAGTGGTTCTTC.

The chain combines TRBV10-3 with TRBJ1-1; 9 bases match TRBD1. Germline CDR1 is ENHRY and CDR2 is SYGVKD. V dropped 0 bases and J dropped 5; count of bases not matched to a gene: 4. The CDR3 is made up of 15 amino acids. CDR3 residues: CAISESDRGRTEAFF. CDR3 DNA: TGTGCCATCAGTGAGTCTGACAGGGGGAGGACTGAAGCTTTCTTT.

There are many counts of this clonotype. The chain uses TRBV6-1 and TRBJ2-1; 10 bases fit TRBD1. The CDR3 sequence is 13 residues long. Germline values: CDR1 MNHNS, CDR2 SASEGT. J gave up 7 bases and V 9 bases, and 6 bases lay outside the gene matches. The CDR3 sequence is CASGTGVWNEQFF. The CDR3 region has the DNA TGTGCCAGTGGGACAGGGGTTTGGAATGAGCAGTTCTTC.

The gene calls are TRBV28 and TRBJ2-3; the D is unclear. Trimming removed 5 bases from V and 2 bases from J, with 8 bases in between. The CDR3 has 13 amino acids. Germline V CDR1 and CDR2: MDHEN, SYDVKM. Here the CDR3 reads CASSQPNTDTQYF. Written as DNA, the CDR3 is TGTGCCAGCAGTCAGCCAAACACAGATACGCAGTATTTT. Looking up the rest from reference TRBV28 and TRBJ2-3 gives the full variable domain: DVKVTQSSRYLVKRTGEKVFLECVQDMDHENMFWYRQDPGLGLRLIYFSYDVKMKEKGDIPEGYSVSREKKERFSLILESASTNQTSMYLCASSQPNTDTQYFGPGTRLTVL.

This clonotype was seen ten or more times. The chain recombines TRBV3-1 with TRBJ1-3; D gene unclear. V was shortened by 0 bases and J by 0 bases, with 9 bases between the two germline ends. This CDR3 has 16 amino acids. Germline lookup yields CDR1 LGHDT and CDR2 YNNKEL (reference sequence). The CDR3 bases are TGTGCCAGCAGCCAAGACCCCTTTAGCTCTGGAAACACCATATATTTT. Translation gives CASSQDPFSSGNTIYF. The full variable domain, with the rest looked up from reference TRBV3-1 and TRBJ1-3, is DTAVSQTPKYLVTQMGNDKSIKCEQNLGHDTMYWYKQDSKKFLKIMFSYNNKELIINETVPNRFSPKSPDKAHLNLHINSLELGDSAVYFCASSQDPFSSGNTIYFGEGSWLTVV.

This rearrangement joins TRBV7-9 to TRBJ2-4, with 7 positions matching TRBD1. Germline CDR1 and CDR2: SEHNR and FQNEAQ (reference sequence). The V segment lost 0 bases and the J segment 5 bases; nucleotides outside the gene matches: 1. CDR3 size: 14 residues. The CDR3 reads CASSLAGTENIQYF. CDR3 nucleotide sequence: TGTGCCAGCAGCTTAGCGGGGACAGAAAACATTCAGTACTTC.

The table lists this clonotype with many counts. The chain carries TRBV5-1 and TRBJ2-7, with unresolved D. In germline, CDR1 is SGHRS, CDR2 YFSETQ. V was trimmed by 5 bases and J by 0 bases, leaving 12 bases between them. The CDR3 consists of 14 residues. The CDR3 sequence is CASSGSSISYEQYF. The CDR3 nucleotides are TGCGCCAGCAGTGGCAGTTCTATCTCCTACGAGCAGTACTTC.

The rearrangement links TRBV6-1 to TRBJ1-6, with TRBD1 matching over 7 bases. V shed 7 bases and J 0 bases; nucleotides not matched to a gene: 3. CDR3 length: 15 amino acids. CDR1 and CDR2 (germline): MNHNS, SASEGT. The chain's CDR3 is CASTDRSSYNSPLHF. CDR3 in DNA: TGTGCCAGCACGGACAGGAGCTCCTATAATTCACCCCTCCACTTT.

Turning to this clonotype: The germline gene is not matched at one end of the junction; a read error may be the cause. The J gene is TRBJ2-7, the V gene TRBV20-1, with a possible D match to TRBD2 (5 bases). Germline V gene sequence: CDR1 DFQATT, CDR2 SNEGSKA (reference sequence). CDR3 length equals 15 residues. The CDR3 DNA reads TGCAGTGCTAAAATTCCCGGGATCAGCTCCTACGAGAAGTACTTC. This codes for CSAKIPGISSYEKYF.

In its sample, this clonotype was seen many times. The V gene is TRBV24-1, the J gene TRBJ1-6; D gene ambiguous. Germline V gene data show CDR1 as KGHDR and CDR2 as SFDVKD. V dropped 10 bases and J dropped 3 bases, with 12 bases sitting between them. This CDR3 region has 14 residues. The CDR3 protein is CATQGGFYNSPLHF. The CDR3 DNA follows: TGTGCCACTCAAGGAGGATTCTATAATTCACCCCTCCACTTT.

This clonotype was picked up a small number of times. This rearrangement joins TRBV12-5 to TRBJ2-3, with a tentative D call TRBD2 (7 bases). V dropped 7 bases and J dropped 4 bases, with 18 bases sitting between them. The germline V gene encodes CDR1 LGHNT and CDR2 FRNRAP. This CDR3 region has 15 residues. CDR3 sequence (DNA): TGTGCTAGTGTTCGGGGGGCCTCCGTAGCAGATACGCAGTATTTT. This sequence encodes CASVRGASVADTQYF.

This clonotype has a count of ten or more. The rearrangement uses TRBV6-2 or TRBV6-3 and TRBJ1-2, with D unclear. CDR3 size: 13 residues. The germline V gene encodes CDR1 MNHEY and CDR2 SVGEGT. Trimming left V 5 bases short and J 5 bases short, with 12 bases between. As DNA, the CDR3 is TGTGCCAGCAGTCGGACCGGAAAATATGGCTACACCTTC. Protein: CASSRTGKYGYTF.

The rearrangement links TRBV3-1 to TRBJ2-5; D is undetermined. Trimming took off 3 bases at V and 0 bases at J, with 11 bases between the two ends. The CDR3 has 15 residues. Germline V lookup: CDR1 LGHDT, CDR2 YNNKEL (reference sequence). The CDR3 sequence: CASSQDLQNQETQYF. Here the CDR3 DNA reads TGTGCCAGCAGCCAGGACCTACAGAACCAAGAGACCCAGTACTTC.

V usage is TRBV20-1 and J usage is TRBJ1-5; 12 nucleotides line up with TRBD1. CDR3 length: 15 amino acids. Trimming took 6 bases from V and 6 from J; bases not matched to a gene: 9. The germline V gene has CDR1 DFQATT and CDR2 SNEGSKA (reference sequence). The CDR3 region is CSARIGTGGLQPQHF. CDR3 nucleotides: TGCAGTGCCCGGATCGGGACAGGGGGCCTTCAGCCCCAGCATTTT.